The 7 T cell receptor beta chains in this list originate from one sample, sequenced in a study of a mutant IDH1 vaccine in newly diagnosed glioma. This table comes from immunoSEQ multiplex PCR, and its TCRdb copy is limited to in-frame clones, with some not included. The table lists about 25,000 clones, approximately 80% of them singletons. These receptors are not linked to any known antigen. The time point: week 5, during vaccination. In the vaccine, a single dose held 300 ug of the mutant IDH1 20-mer peptide, along with topical imiquimod. Specimen: PBMCs, collected from a glioma patient whose treatment included an IDH1 peptide vaccine. These receptors all stem from a man between 35 and 55 years old with glioma.

The gene calls are TRBV27 and TRBJ2-3; maybe TRBD1 (5 bases). V was clipped by 6 bases and J by 1 base, with 8 bases between them. The CDR3 spans 13 residues. Germline lookup yields CDR1 MNHEY and CDR2 SMNVEV (reference sequence). The CDR3 loop is CASRGAGTDTQYF. The DNA for the CDR3 is TGTGCCAGCAGAGGGGCGGGCACAGATACGCAGTATTTT.

This clone was seen more than once but under ten times. The CDR3 loop reads CASSLSGGTGGYTF. In nucleotides, the CDR3 is TGTGCCAGCAGTTTATCGGGTGGGACCGGGGGCTACACCTTC. The gene calls are TRBV27 and TRBJ1-2; a possible D gene is TRBD1 (5 bases). The CDR3 contains 14 residues. V dropped 0 bases and J dropped 8 bases, with 13 bases sitting between them. Germline assignment: CDR1 MNHEY and CDR2 SMNVEV (reference sequence).

CDR3 in amino acids: CASSLHDRSQPQHF. CDR3 nucleotide sequence: TGTGCCAGCAGCTTACACGACCGCAGTCAGCCCCAGCATTTT. The chain joins TRBV5-5 to TRBJ1-5; D is ambiguous. Germline loops: CDR1 SGHKS, CDR2 YYEKEE (reference sequence). The V gene lost 2 bases and the J gene lost 6 bases, with 12 bases spanning the gap. The CDR3 has 14 residues.

The chain employs TRBV30 and TRBJ1-2; no clear D gene. The CDR3 consists of 12 residues. Germline V gene sequence: CDR1 GTSNPN, CDR2 SVGIG (reference sequence). V lost 0 bases to trimming and J lost 6 bases, with 8 bases between them. CDR3 nucleotides: TGTGCCTGGAGTGTACGGGAGAATGGCTACACCTTC. Its protein product is CAWSVRENGYTF.

The gene calls are TRBV7-9 and TRBJ2-1, with 10 nucleotides matching TRBD2. The CDR3 runs 15 residues. The ends lost 3 bases at V and 5 bases at J; junction bases unmatched: 4. Germline V lookup: CDR1 SEHNR, CDR2 FQNEAQ (reference sequence). CDR3 bases: TGTGCCAGCAGCTTTAGACTAGCGGGCGACAATGAGCAGTTCTTC. Translation: CASSFRLAGDNEQFF.

This chain joins TRBV6-6 and TRBJ1-2, with D possibly TRBD1 on 6 matching bases. Germline values: CDR1 MNHNY, CDR2 SVGAGI (reference sequence). The CDR3 totals 12 residues. V was pared by 7 bases and J by 8 bases, with 14 bases between. CDR3 sequence (DNA): TGTGCCAGCAACTCAGGGGCGCCAGGCTACACCTTC. Its protein product is CASNSGAPGYTF.

The rearrangement joins TRBV27 to TRBJ2-7; D call uncertain. Germline V lookup: CDR1 MNHEY, CDR2 SMNVEV (reference sequence). The CDR3 length is 12 residues. Trimming removed 8 bases from V and 2 bases from J, with 10 bases in between. In DNA form, the CDR3 reads TGTGCCAGCTTCGGTGAAACCTACGAGCAGTACTTC. Its translation: CASFGETYEQYF.